This T cell receptor beta chain was obtained from a study of blood T cell repertoires in COVID-19. Study context: The United States, Italy and Spain were the sources of the acute and convalescent COVID-19 samples. Sources were T cells, B-cell-depleted T cells, or PBMCs; the material itself was cDNA or gDNA.

Assay used: immunoSEQ multiplex PCR; TCRdb lists only in-frame clones, some missing. The sample includes fewer than 130,000 clones, 76% seen only once; the top ten take about 3.7%. CDR1 SEHNR and CDR2 FQNEAQ come from the germline V gene (reference sequence). The V and J ends lost 5 bases and 8 bases respectively, with 15 bases between them. This CDR3 has 14 residues. Sample: peripheral blood. The rearrangement uses TRBV7-9 and TRBJ1-4, with a tentative D call TRBD1 (5 bases). This clonotype was obtained from a woman older than 75 with acute or convalescent COVID-19. The CDR3 DNA sequence: TGTGCCAGCAGCCCGGACACCCGGCAGGAAAAACTGTTTTTT. Protein sequence: CASSPDTRQEKLFF.